The clone carrying this T cell receptor (beta chain) was picked up many times. The antigen remains unidentified. This entry belongs to a study of blood T cells in healthy people across ages. The study, taken as a whole, reports: Expanded clonotype changes were possibly confounded by unknown donor CMV status. Greater diversity and more naive CD4+ cells were seen in long-lived donors than in aged donors.

The CDR3 has 12 amino acids. Trimming took 4 bases from V and 5 from J, leaving 6 bases between them. The germline V gene has CDR1 MNHNY and CDR2 SVGAGI (reference sequence). The authors ran a second PCR of 7 to 11 cycles using a sample-barcoded 5' primer and a J-beta primer mix. Every cDNA molecule carried a tag from a template-switch adaptor bearing 12 random nucleotides. Via MiXCR, TCRdb re-called the 5' RACE reads, giving one row per CDR3 protein. The data contain 550,000 to 800,000 distinct CDR3 sequences, about 34% of them singletons. Sequenced input: blood. The chain links TRBV6-6 to TRBJ1-5; D may be TRBD1 (5 bases). The TCR was taken from a woman of 80 years or more in good health. The CDR3: CASSSGDQPQHF. CDR3 bases: TGTGCCAGCAGTTCGGGGGATCAGCCCCAGCATTTT.